These 17 T cell receptor beta chains originate from one sample sequenced in a study of CD8+ T cells in alopecia areata. Following extraction, RNA underwent reverse transcription to cDNA, which served as the sequencing template. The protocol was immunoSEQ multiplex PCR, while the TCRdb copy is restricted to in-frame clones and leaves out a portion. The sample has 90,000 to 100,000 clones; 41% are singletons. The sample comprised CD4+ T cells sorted from blood. The receptors were gathered from a human donor with alopecia areata.

The chain carries TRBV18 and TRBJ2-3; D might be TRBD2 (6 bases). Germline-derived CDR1 and CDR2 are KGHSH and LQKENI. Trimming left V 2 bases short and J 2 bases short, with 11 bases between. The CDR3 runs 15 residues. The CDR3 sequence: CASSPAGGYTDTQYF. CDR3 nucleotide sequence: TGTGCCAGCTCACCAGCCGGGGGTTACACAGATACGCAGTATTTT. Complete variable domain (other parts from reference TRBV18 and TRBJ2-3): NAGVMQNPRHLVRRRGQEARLRCSPMKGHSHVYWYRQLPEEGLKFMVYLQKENIIDESGMPKERFSAEFPKEGPSILRIQQVVRGDSAAYFCASSPAGGYTDTQYFGPGTRLTVL.

The rearrangement joins TRBV2 to TRBJ2-7; tentatively, D is TRBD1 or TRBD2 (5 bases each). The CDR3 runs 18 residues. CDR1 and CDR2 from the germline V gene are SNHLY and FYNNEI. V was cut by 3 bases and J by 1 base, with 22 bases left in between. In DNA, the CDR3 is TGTGCCAGCAGTGATGAAGGTAGTGGGGGACGGATGTCCTACGAGCAGTACTTC. Translated, it gives CASSDEGSGGRMSYEQYF. Based on the CDR3 plus reference TRBV2 and TRBJ2-7, the full variable domain is EPEVTQTPSHQVTQMGQEVILRCVPISNHLYFYWYRQILGQKVEFLVSFYNNEISEKSEIFDDQFSVERPDGSNFTLKIRSTKLEDSAMYFCASSDEGSGGRMSYEQYFGPGTRLTVT.

The V gene is TRBV5-1, the J gene TRBJ2-3; D possibly corresponds to TRBD2 (5 bases). Germline V gene lookup returns CDR1 SGHRS and CDR2 YFSETQ. The ends were cut back, 3 bases at V and 5 bases at J, with 13 bases in the middle. CDR3 length equals 14 residues. The CDR3 loop reads CASSSRDVLDTQYF. For the CDR3, the DNA is TGCGCCAGCAGCTCTCGGGATGTCCTAGATACGCAGTATTTT.

The chain recombines TRBV4-2 with TRBJ1-2; no clear D gene. V was trimmed by 0 bases and J by 0 bases, leaving 11 bases between them. Germline CDR1 reads LGHNA; CDR2 reads YNFKEQ. This CDR3 is 16 amino acids long. The CDR3 DNA follows: TGTGCCAGCAGCCAAGATCTGGGAGGAGCTAACTATGGCTACACCTTC. Amino acids: CASSQDLGGANYGYTF.

This CDR3 reads CASSLGQGAEKLFF. In DNA, the CDR3 is TGTGCCAGCAGCTTAGGACAGGGGGCTGAAAAACTGTTTTTT. The chain links TRBV7-2 to TRBJ1-4, with 10 bases matching TRBD1. The CDR3 runs 14 residues. Unmatched junction bases numbered 0, after V lost 1 base and J lost 7 bases. From germline, CDR1 is SGHTA and CDR2 FQGNSA. The whole variable domain, remainder taken from reference TRBV7-2 and TRBJ1-4, is GAGVSQSPSNKVTEKGKDVELRCDPISGHTALYWYRQSLGQGLEFLIYFQGNSAPDKSGLPSDRFSAERTGGSVSTLTIQRTQQEDSAVYLCASSLGQGAEKLFFGSGTQLSVL.

The chain recombines TRBV7-7 with TRBJ2-1, with TRBD1 matching 7 bases. The length of the CDR3 is 15 residues. Per the germline V gene, CDR1 is SSHAT and CDR2 is FNYEAQ (reference sequence). Trimming took 5 bases from V and 7 from J; bases not matched to a gene: 11. As DNA, the CDR3 is TGTGCCAGCAGCACTAACAGGGGAAGGGGAAATGAGCAGTTCTTC. Amino acid sequence: CASSTNRGRGNEQFF.

V gene TRBV5-6 combines with J gene TRBJ2-3; maybe TRBD2 (5 bases). V shed 2 bases and J shed 4 bases, with 14 bases lying between them. Germline CDR1 is SGHDT and CDR2 is YYEEEE. The CDR3 is made up of 15 amino acids. The DNA for the CDR3 is TGTGCCAGCAGCTTACCCAGTACGGAGGCAGATACGCAGTATTTT. Encoded protein: CASSLPSTEADTQYF.

V and J are TRBV25-1 and TRBJ2-1; D unclear. Germline V lookup: CDR1 MGHDK, CDR2 SYGVNS. The CDR3 contains 10 residues. Trimming stripped 9 bases from V and 15 bases from J, with 15 bases between. This chain's CDR3 is CASNRVPGFF. As DNA, the CDR3 is TGTGCCAGTAACCGGGTCCCAGGGTTCTTC.

As concerns this clone: At one of its ends the junction is not consistent with the germline gene, which may arise from a read error. The CDR3 loop is CSANRDRAQF. DNA of the CDR3: TGCAGTGCCAACCGAGACAGGGCGCAGTTT. The chain is built from TRBV20-1 and TRBJ1-1, with 7 bases identical to TRBD1. Germline CDR1 DFQATT, CDR2 SNEGSKA (reference sequence). The CDR3 loop spans 10 amino acids.

This clone has just a few counts. This chain uses TRBV28 with TRBJ2-1; a possible D gene is TRBD2 (6 bases). The CDR3 contains 16 residues. Germline lookup yields CDR1 MDHEN and CDR2 SYDVKM. The V end was cut by 2 bases, the J end by 6 bases, with 17 bases between. The DNA for the CDR3 is TGTGCCAGCAGTTTAATTTCTAGCGTGGGGCCCAATGAGCAGTTCTTC. Encoded protein: CASSLISSVGPNEQFF.

Comment on this clone: This same CDR3 is encoded by further DNA sequences in the sample. The chain recombines TRBV18 with TRBJ2-5, with D perhaps matching TRBD2 (6 bases). CDR3 size: 13 residues. Germline V gene sequence: CDR1 KGHSH, CDR2 LQKENI. V was pared by 3 bases and J by 1 base, with 6 bases between. This chain's CDR3 is CASSPGLQETQYF. The CDR3 region has the DNA TGTGCCAGCTCACCGGGACTCCAAGAGACCCAGTACTTC.

The V call is TRBV5-6, the J call TRBJ1-2, with D hard to call. Germline CDR1 SGHDT, CDR2 YYEEEE. CDR3 length: 12 residues. Deletions cut 4 bases from V and 5 bases from J, with 9 bases between. CDR3 sequence: CASSGASYGYTF. CDR3 bases: TGTGCCAGCAGCGGAGCCTCTTATGGCTACACCTTC.

The chain is built from TRBV7-6 and TRBJ1-4; TRBD1 matches at 8 bases. CDR1 SGHVS and CDR2 FNYEAQ come from the germline V gene. The CDR3 length is 18 residues. V lost 4 bases to trimming and J lost 0 bases; unmatched junction nucleotides: 10. The DNA for the CDR3 is TGTGCCAGCAGCTCTAGGACAGGGATACCGGCAACTAATGAAAAACTGTTTTTT. Its translation: CASSSRTGIPATNEKLFF.

The CDR3 spells CASSRGTINEQFF. The CDR3 DNA is TGTGCCAGCAGTCGGGGAACGATCAATGAGCAGTTCTTC. The rearrangement joins TRBV6-1 to TRBJ2-1; tentative D call: TRBD2 (5 bases). There are 13 residues in the CDR3. Germline CDR1 MNHNS, CDR2 SASEGT. The V and J ends lost 5 bases and 6 bases respectively, with 11 bases between them.

This clone was counted only a few times. V gene TRBV5-4 combines with J gene TRBJ2-5; 9 bases are shared with TRBD2. The germline CDR1 and CDR2 sequences are SGHNT and YYREEE (reference sequence). The CDR3 consists of 15 residues. Germline trimming cut 4 bases from V and 1 base from J; bases unmatched to any gene: 5. The chain's CDR3 is CASSGRLAVQETQYF. The DNA for the CDR3 is TGTGCCAGCAGCGGGAGACTAGCGGTCCAAGAGACCCAGTACTTC. The whole variable domain, remainder taken from reference TRBV5-4 and TRBJ2-5, is ETGVTQSPTHLIKTRGQQVTLRCSSQSGHNTVSWYQQALGQGPQFIFQYYREEENGRGNFPPRFSGLQFPNYSSELNVNALELDDSALYLCASSGRLAVQETQYFGPGTRLLVL.

The chain combines TRBV23-1 with TRBJ2-1; D gene ambiguous. TRBV23-1 is identified as an open reading frame with a role that is uncertain. The CDR3 length is 16 residues. Trimming took off 2 bases at V and 0 bases at J, with 11 bases between the two ends. As DNA, the CDR3 is TGCGCCAGCAGTCAAATCCCGCAGCGCTCCTACAATGAGCAGTTCTTC. Its translation: CASSQIPQRSYNEQFF.

The V and J genes are TRBV27 and TRBJ2-1, with D tentatively TRBD2 (5 bases). This CDR3 is built from 17 residues. The V and J ends lost 3 bases and 3 bases respectively, with 18 bases between them. From germline, CDR1 is MNHEY and CDR2 SMNVEV (reference sequence). The CDR3 loop reads CASSFIGVGMNYNEQFF. As DNA, the CDR3 is TGTGCCAGCAGTTTTATCGGGGTGGGCATGAACTACAATGAGCAGTTCTTC.